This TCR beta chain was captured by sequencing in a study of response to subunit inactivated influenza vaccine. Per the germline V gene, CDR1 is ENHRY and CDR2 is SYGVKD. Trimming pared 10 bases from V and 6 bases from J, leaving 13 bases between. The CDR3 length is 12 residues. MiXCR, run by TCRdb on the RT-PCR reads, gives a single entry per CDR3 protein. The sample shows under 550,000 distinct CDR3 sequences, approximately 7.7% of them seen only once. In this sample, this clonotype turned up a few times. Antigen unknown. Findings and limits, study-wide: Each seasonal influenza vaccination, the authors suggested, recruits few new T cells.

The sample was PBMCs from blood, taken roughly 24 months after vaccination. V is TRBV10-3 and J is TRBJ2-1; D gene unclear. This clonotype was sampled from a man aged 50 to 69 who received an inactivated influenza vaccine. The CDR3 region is CATANNSNEQFF. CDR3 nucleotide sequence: TGTGCCACGGCCAATAACTCCAATGAGCAGTTCTTC.